A selection of T cell receptor beta chains follows, all from one sample in a study of blood T cell repertoires in COVID-19. Profiling relied on immunoSEQ multiplex PCR, and the TCRdb table lists in-frame clones only, not all of them. The sample gives 150,000 to 160,000 clones, about 80% of which show up once; 25% to 30% is in the top ten. The material sequenced was peripheral blood. Receptors originate from a woman aged 55-69 years with acute or convalescent COVID-19. CDR3s include the opening cysteine and the closing phenylalanine or tryptophan. Fields, in order: D gene, J gene, V gene, clone size, CDR3 DNA, CDR3 protein. D genes are given only for firm matches. Clone sizes are given selectively: once, few, many, or a class where the clone is expanded.

D gene: TRBD1
J gene: TRBJ2-3
V gene: TRBV18
clone size: NA
CDR3 DNA: TGTGCCAGCTCACCACCGTCGGCAGGGGGAAGCACAGATACGCAGTATTTT
CDR3 protein: CASSPPSAGGSTDTQYF

D gene: NA
J gene: TRBJ1-1
V gene: TRBV3-1/TRBV3-2
clone size: once
CDR3 DNA: TGTGCCAGCAGCCGTAGGGGAAACACTGAAGCTTTCTTT
CDR3 protein: CASSRRGNTEAFF

D gene: NA
J gene: TRBJ1-1
V gene: TRBV4-1
clone size: NA
CDR3 DNA: TGCGCCAGCAGCCAAGATTTACAGGGATACACTGAAGCTTTCTTT
CDR3 protein: CASSQDLQGYTEAFF

D gene: NA
J gene: TRBJ1-4
V gene: TRBV6-6
clone size: NA
CDR3 DNA: TGTGCCAGCAGTTACTCGTCGGGGTGGGGAGTCGAAAAACTGTTTTTT
CDR3 protein: CASSYSSGWGVEKLFF

D gene: NA
J gene: TRBJ1-2
V gene: TRBV30
clone size: NA
CDR3 DNA: TGTGCCTGGAGCCTCTTTAGAAGTCCCTATGGCTACACCTTC
CDR3 protein: CAWSLFRSPYGYTF

D gene: NA
J gene: TRBJ1-1
V gene: TRBV3-1/TRBV3-2
clone size: NA
CDR3 DNA: TGTGCCAGCAGCCAATATAGGGGCGCAGGCACTGAAGCTTTCTTT
CDR3 protein: CASSQYRGAGTEAFF

D gene: NA
J gene: TRBJ1-2
V gene: TRBV5-6
clone size: NA
CDR3 DNA: TGTGCCAGCAGCGACACAGGTTACCCTGGCTACACCTTC
CDR3 protein: CASSDTGYPGYTF

D gene: NA
J gene: TRBJ2-5
V gene: TRBV4-1
clone size: NA
CDR3 DNA: TGCGCCAGCAGCCGATTGACCGGCGGTCGGGAGACCCAGTACTTC
CDR3 protein: CASSRLTGGRETQYF

D gene: NA
J gene: TRBJ1-5
V gene: TRBV6-1
clone size: NA
CDR3 DNA: TGTGCCAGCAGTGAAGCGCTCCTCGCGGGGTATCAGCCCCAGCATTTT
CDR3 protein: CASSEALLAGYQPQHF

D gene: NA
J gene: TRBJ1-1
V gene: TRBV5-1
clone size: NA
CDR3 DNA: TGCGCCAGCAGCTTGGATGGCAGGGACACTGAAGCTTTCTTT
CDR3 protein: CASSLDGRDTEAFF

D gene: TRBD2
J gene: TRBJ2-4
V gene: TRBV28
clone size: NA
CDR3 DNA: TGTGCCAGCAACCCCGGGGGGAGGGTAGCCAAAAACATTCAGTACTTC
CDR3 protein: CASNPGGRVAKNIQYF

D gene: NA
J gene: TRBJ1-1
V gene: TRBV6-5
clone size: NA
CDR3 DNA: TGTGCCAGCAGGCGGACAGCGAACACTGAAGCTTTCTTT
CDR3 protein: CASRRTANTEAFF

D gene: NA
J gene: TRBJ1-6
V gene: TRBV19
clone size: once
CDR3 DNA: TGTGCCAGTAGTGCCCCACAGGGAGTCTTGGATTCACCCCTCCACTTT
CDR3 protein: CASSAPQGVLDSPLHF

D gene: NA
J gene: TRBJ1-1
V gene: TRBV6-6
clone size: NA
CDR3 DNA: TGTGCCAGCATACCACAGCAGAACACTGAAGCTTTCTTT
CDR3 protein: CASIPQQNTEAFF

D gene: NA
J gene: TRBJ1-1
V gene: TRBV9
clone size: NA
CDR3 DNA: TGTGCCAGTACGACCGGGACACTGAACACTGAAGCTTTCTTT
CDR3 protein: CASTTGTLNTEAFF

D gene: TRBD1
J gene: TRBJ1-6
V gene: TRBV30
clone size: NA
CDR3 DNA: TGTGCCTGGAGTCAAAAGGACAGGGTCTATAATTCACCCCTCCACTTT
CDR3 protein: CAWSQKDRVYNSPLHF

D gene: TRBD1
J gene: TRBJ2-1
V gene: TRBV27
clone size: NA
CDR3 DNA: TGTGCCAGCGGTCGGACAGGGGGACCGGCGGGGAATGAGCAGTTCTTC
CDR3 protein: CASGRTGGPAGNEQFF

D gene: TRBD1
J gene: TRBJ2-6
V gene: TRBV6-6
clone size: NA
CDR3 DNA: TGTGCCAGCAGTCCCTGGACAGGCCGCTCTGGGGCCAACGTCCTGACTTTC
CDR3 protein: CASSPWTGRSGANVLTF

D gene: TRBD1
J gene: TRBJ2-7
V gene: TRBV7-2
clone size: once
CDR3 DNA: TGTGCCAGCAGCTCAACAGGGGGCGGGTACGAGCAGTACTTC
CDR3 protein: CASSSTGGGYEQYF

D gene: TRBD1
J gene: TRBJ1-6
V gene: TRBV3-1/TRBV3-2
clone size: NA
CDR3 DNA: TGTGCCAGCAGCCAAACCGGGACAGGGAACTATAATTCACCCCTCCACTTT
CDR3 protein: CASSQTGTGNYNSPLHF

D gene: TRBD2
J gene: TRBJ2-3
V gene: TRBV29-1
clone size: NA
CDR3 DNA: TGCAGCGTTGAAGCTACAGGACTAGGTGCAGATACGCAGTATTTT
CDR3 protein: CSVEATGLGADTQYF

D gene: TRBD2
J gene: TRBJ2-1
V gene: TRBV5-1
clone size: NA
CDR3 DNA: TGCGCCAGCAGCTTGGATACTAGCGGGGGGGCATACAATGAGCAGTTCTTC
CDR3 protein: CASSLDTSGGAYNEQFF

D gene: TRBD2
J gene: TRBJ2-3
V gene: TRBV10-3
clone size: NA
CDR3 DNA: TGTGCCATCAGCGGAGTCTGGTCTAGCGGGGGGGCGGGTAAGGATACGCAGTATTTT
CDR3 protein: CAISGVWSSGGAGKDTQYF

D gene: TRBD1
J gene: TRBJ1-2
V gene: TRBV29-1
clone size: few
CDR3 DNA: TGCAGCGTTGAGACAGGGGCAAATGGCTACACCTTC
CDR3 protein: CSVETGANGYTF

D gene: TRBD2
J gene: TRBJ2-7
V gene: TRBV7-9
clone size: NA
CDR3 DNA: TGTGCCAGCAGCTTATCCGGACTAGCGGTCGAGCAGTACTTC
CDR3 protein: CASSLSGLAVEQYF

D gene: TRBD1
J gene: TRBJ1-2
V gene: TRBV3-1/TRBV3-2
clone size: once
CDR3 DNA: TGTGCCAGCAGCAGAGCGACAGGGGCGACCTCCTATGGCTACACCTTC
CDR3 protein: CASSRATGATSYGYTF

D gene: TRBD2
J gene: TRBJ2-5
V gene: TRBV7-6
clone size: NA
CDR3 DNA: TGTGCCAGCAGCCCATCTTCCCCGACTAGCCGACTTCAAGAGACCCAGTACTTC
CDR3 protein: CASSPSSPTSRLQETQYF

D gene: TRBD2
J gene: TRBJ2-5
V gene: TRBV28
clone size: NA
CDR3 DNA: TGTGCCAGCAGTTTAATATGGAGCGGGACCTCCCCGGCGAGGGAGACCCAGTACTTC
CDR3 protein: CASSLIWSGTSPARETQYF

D gene: NA
J gene: TRBJ1-1
V gene: TRBV20-1
clone size: NA
CDR3 DNA: TGCAGTGCTAGTTCCGGCGGCGGGGGGCGGATGAACACTGAAGCTTTCTTT
CDR3 protein: CSASSGGGGRMNTEAFF

D gene: NA
J gene: TRBJ2-4
V gene: TRBV19
clone size: NA
CDR3 DNA: TGTGCCAGTAGTGGGGGCAGGGCCAAAAACATTCAGTACTTC
CDR3 protein: CASSGGRAKNIQYF

D gene: NA
J gene: TRBJ1-1
V gene: TRBV30
clone size: NA
CDR3 DNA: TGTGCCTGGAATGGAGCCCCGGACACTGAAGCTTTCTTT
CDR3 protein: CAWNGAPDTEAFF

D gene: TRBD2
J gene: TRBJ2-1
V gene: TRBV24-1
clone size: few
CDR3 DNA: TGTGCCACCAGTGAGACGGGGGGGAGGGTTGAGCAGTTCTTC
CDR3 protein: CATSETGGRVEQFF

D gene: NA
J gene: TRBJ1-1
V gene: TRBV5-1
clone size: NA
CDR3 DNA: TGCGCCAGCAGCTTCGGGACAATGAACACTGAAGCTTTCTTT
CDR3 protein: CASSFGTMNTEAFF

D gene: NA
J gene: TRBJ2-1
V gene: TRBV6-5
clone size: NA
CDR3 DNA: TGTGCCACTGGGGCAATCAACAATGAGCAGTTCTTC
CDR3 protein: CATGAINNEQFF

D gene: NA
J gene: TRBJ1-3
V gene: TRBV18
clone size: few
CDR3 DNA: TGTGCCAGCTCACCATCATCCGCGGCCTCTGGAAACACCATATATTTT
CDR3 protein: CASSPSSAASGNTIYF

D gene: TRBD1
J gene: TRBJ1-2
V gene: TRBV19
clone size: NA
CDR3 DNA: TGTGCCAGTAGTTCTCGGGGGGGACAGGGACATGGCTACACCTTC
CDR3 protein: CASSSRGGQGHGYTF

D gene: NA
J gene: TRBJ2-7
V gene: TRBV5-1
clone size: NA
CDR3 DNA: TGCGCCAGCAGCTTGGCCGACACCTACGAGCAGTACTTC
CDR3 protein: CASSLADTYEQYF

D gene: NA
J gene: TRBJ1-2
V gene: TRBV27
clone size: NA
CDR3 DNA: TGTGCCAGCAGTTCACAGAGCCGGGGAACCTATGGCTACACCTTC
CDR3 protein: CASSSQSRGTYGYTF

D gene: NA
J gene: TRBJ1-1
V gene: TRBV29-1
clone size: few
CDR3 DNA: TGCAGCGTTCGGACAGTTGAAGCTTTCTTT
CDR3 protein: CSVRTVEAFF

D gene: NA
J gene: TRBJ1-6
V gene: TRBV10-2
clone size: NA
CDR3 DNA: TGCGCCAGCAGTGAGTATGACCCCGGGACACAAAATTCACCCCTCCACTTT
CDR3 protein: CASSEYDPGTQNSPLHF

D gene: NA
J gene: TRBJ2-7
V gene: TRBV6-5
clone size: NA
CDR3 DNA: TGTGCCAGCAGGGGGGGAGAGGCCTGGTACGAGCAGTACTTC
CDR3 protein: CASRGGEAWYEQYF

D gene: TRBD1
J gene: TRBJ1-5
V gene: TRBV6-5
clone size: NA
CDR3 DNA: TGTGCCAGCAGGAAACAGGGGCGGAGGCAGCCCCAGCATTTT
CDR3 protein: CASRKQGRRQPQHF